This entry lists 11 T cell receptor beta chains sequenced from one sample in a study of T cell responses to AZD1222 COVID-19 vaccine. Sequenced by immunoSEQ multiplex PCR; TCRdb stores in-frame clones only, minus some. The sample consists of approximately 150,000 clones, roughly 92% of them appearing once. The material sequenced was peripheral blood, taken 28 days after the second AZD1222 dose. The receptors were gathered from an adult who received the AZD1222 COVID-19 vaccine.

This clone was counted once. This chain links TRBV2 with TRBJ1-1; D perhaps matches TRBD1 (6 bases). The V gene lost 7 bases and the J gene lost 2 bases, with 14 bases spanning the gap. This CDR3 comprises 14 residues. In germline, CDR1 is SNHLY, CDR2 FYNNEI. CDR3 loop: CASNTGKVNTEAFF. Written as DNA, the CDR3 is TGTGCCAGCAACACAGGGAAGGTAAACACTGAAGCTTTCTTT.

This clone was recorded only once. The chain is built from TRBV10-2 and TRBJ1-5; unclear D gene. Germline loops: CDR1 WSHSY, CDR2 SAAADI. The germline V and J ends were trimmed by 3 bases and 6 bases, with 9 bases remaining between them. CDR3 length: 13 amino acids. For the CDR3, the DNA is TGCGCCAGCAGTGACTCGGCGAGTCAGCCCCAGCATTTT. Residues: CASSDSASQPQHF.

The chain links TRBV6-5 to TRBJ2-2; possible D gene TRBD1, 5 bases. The germline V gene has CDR1 MNHEY and CDR2 SVGAGI. Trimming cost V 6 bases and J 2 bases, with 10 bases left between them. CDR3 length equals 14 residues. CDR3 in amino acids: CASSRTHNTGELFF. In DNA form, the CDR3 reads TGTGCCAGCAGCAGGACACATAACACCGGGGAGCTGTTTTTT.

This clone was counted once. J is TRBJ2-3 and V is TRBV27, with no clear D. With 5 bases removed from V and 1 base from J, the gap between germline ends came to 16 bases. From germline, CDR1 is MNHEY and CDR2 SMNVEV (reference sequence). This CDR3 has 16 amino acids. CDR3 in DNA: TGTGCCAGCAGTCACAGACCGTGGGATGGCACAGATACGCAGTATTTT. Protein: CASSHRPWDGTDTQYF.

The V and J genes are TRBV11-2 and TRBJ1-3; 8 bases map to TRBD1. V shed 5 bases and J 2 bases; nucleotides not matched to a gene: 5. The CDR3 contains 15 residues. Germline assignment: CDR1 SGHAT and CDR2 FQNNGV. The DNA for the CDR3 is TGTGCCAGCAGCCAAAGGACAGGGCCTGGAAACACCATATATTTT. Its protein product is CASSQRTGPGNTIYF. Full variable domain (remainder filled in from reference TRBV11-2 and TRBJ1-3): EAGVAQSPRYKIIEKRQSVAFWCNPISGHATLYWYQQILGQGPKLLIQFQNNGVVDDSQLPKDRFSAERLKGVDSTLKIQPAKLEDSAVYLCASSQRTGPGNTIYFGEGSWLTVV.

V usage is TRBV29-1 and J usage is TRBJ1-4; TRBD1 aligns across 7 bases. Losses at the gene ends were 5 bases for V and 0 bases for J; bases not matched to a gene: 6. Germline-derived CDR1 and CDR2 are SQVTM and ANQGSEA. CDR3 length: 15 amino acids. This CDR3 reads CSVSTGRTTNEKLFF. The CDR3 nucleotides read TGCAGCGTTTCGACAGGGAGGACAACTAATGAAAAACTGTTTTTT.

The chain recombines TRBV4-1 with TRBJ2-1; TRBD1 agrees at 9 bases. Unmatched junction bases numbered 21, after V lost 1 base and J lost 8 bases. Germline V gives CDR1 MGHRA, CDR2 YSYEKL. This CDR3 has 20 residues. The CDR3 DNA sequence: TGCGCCAGCAGCCAAGTTCGGTCCATCAGAGGGACAGGGATGGATTATGAGCAGTTCTTC. This gives the protein CASSQVRSIRGTGMDYEQFF.

This rearrangement joins TRBV28 to TRBJ2-3; TRBD2 matches at 8 bases. The CDR3 consists of 14 residues. V lost 7 bases to trimming and J lost 3 bases; unmatched junction nucleotides: 6. Germline V gene data show CDR1 as MDHEN and CDR2 as SYDVKM. CDR3 in amino acids: CASTSGGRTDTQYF. CDR3 in DNA: TGTGCCAGCACGTCGGGGGGGCGAACAGATACGCAGTATTTT.

In this sample, this clone turned up a few times. The chain employs TRBV5-1 and TRBJ2-2; 7 bases agree with TRBD2. Germline CDR1 is SGHRS and CDR2 is YFSETQ. The V and J ends lost 5 bases and 1 base, in that order; junction bases with no gene match: 8. The CDR3 spans 16 residues. The CDR3 DNA reads as TGCGCCAGCAGTTCTCTAGCGGACCTGAACACCGGGGAGCTGTTTTTT. Protein product: CASSSLADLNTGELFF.

This chain joins TRBV6-6 and TRBJ1-1; D gene ambiguous. Looked up from germline, CDR1 is MNHNY and CDR2 is SVGAGI (reference sequence). The CDR3 covers 14 residues. V gave up 0 bases and J gave up 4 bases, with 9 bases separating them. CDR3 DNA sequence: TGTGCCAGCAGTTACTCCGGACGGTCCACTGAAGCTTTCTTT. This gives the protein CASSYSGRSTEAFF.

The chain recombines TRBV12-5 with TRBJ2-1; 7 positions match TRBD1. Germline assignment: CDR1 LGHNT and CDR2 FRNRAP. Trimming removed 2 bases from V and 4 bases from J; junction bases left unmatched: 2. This CDR3 has 14 amino acids. CDR3 sequence reads: CASGLMDRYNEQFF. CDR3 bases: TGTGCTAGTGGTTTGATGGACAGGTACAATGAGCAGTTCTTC.